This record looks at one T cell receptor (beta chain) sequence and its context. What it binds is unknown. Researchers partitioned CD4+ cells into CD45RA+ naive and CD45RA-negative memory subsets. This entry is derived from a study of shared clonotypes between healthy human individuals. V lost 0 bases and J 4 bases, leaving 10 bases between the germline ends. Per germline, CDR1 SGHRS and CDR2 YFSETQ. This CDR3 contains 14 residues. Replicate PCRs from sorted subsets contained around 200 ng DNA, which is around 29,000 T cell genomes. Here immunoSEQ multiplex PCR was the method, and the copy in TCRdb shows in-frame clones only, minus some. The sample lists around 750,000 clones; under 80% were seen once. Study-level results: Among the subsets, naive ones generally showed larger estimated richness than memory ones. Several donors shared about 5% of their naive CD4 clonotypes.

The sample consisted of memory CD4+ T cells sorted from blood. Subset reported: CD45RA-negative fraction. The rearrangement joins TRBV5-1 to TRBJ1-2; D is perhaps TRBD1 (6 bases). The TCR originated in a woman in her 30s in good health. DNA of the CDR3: TGCGCCAGCAGCTTGGCGGGGGCCCCCTATGGCTACACCTTC. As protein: CASSLAGAPYGYTF.